Below are 5 T cell receptor beta chains sequenced from a single sample in a study of blood T cells in healthy people across ages (dated by TCRdb to the mid-2010s). The library was generated by 5' RACE. Sequencing was carried out with an Illumina HiSeq 2500. The second PCR ran for about 7 to 11 cycles and used a J-beta primer mix along with a sample-barcoded 5' primer. The public reads were run again by TCRdb, first through fastp at Q25 and then through MiXCR, and only productive beta chains were kept. Merged by CDR3 protein, the rows form single entries marked with the most common genes and DNA. The sample table contains 700,000 or so distinct CDR3 sequences; only one count was recorded for roughly two fifths of them. Approximately 31% of the sample rests with the top ten. Sequenced: blood. All receptors derive from an older man in good health.

CDR3: CASSLFSSGGGHQETQYF. DNA for the CDR3: TGTGCCAGCAGCTTGTTTAGTAGCGGGGGGGGGCACCAAGAGACCCAGTACTTC. This rearrangement joins TRBV7-2 to TRBJ2-5; 11 nucleotides agree with TRBD2. Germline CDR1 is SGHTA and CDR2 is FQGNSA. This CDR3 is built from 18 residues. V shed 3 bases and J 0 bases; nucleotides not matched to a gene: 9.

At least ten counts were recorded for this clonotype. For the CDR3, the DNA is TGCAGCACGCGCGGCGATGGACTGTTTTTT. Protein product: CSTRGDGLFF. The chain uses TRBV20-1 and TRBJ1-4; D gene ambiguous. This CDR3 comprises 10 residues. Per germline, CDR1 DFQATT and CDR2 SNEGSKA (reference sequence).

The rearrangement links TRBV5-1 to TRBJ1-3; no clear D. Germline loops: CDR1 SGHRS, CDR2 YFSETQ. This CDR3 comprises 15 residues. The V gene lost 2 bases and the J gene lost 0 bases, with 9 bases spanning the gap. The CDR3 coding sequence is TGCGCCAGCAGCTTATCGGCGAGCTCTGGAAACACCATATATTTT. Translation gives CASSLSASSGNTIYF.

This clonotype has a handful of counts. The CDR3 reads CSVEDLGGATGELFF. CDR3 DNA sequence: TGCAGCGTTGAAGATCTCGGCGGGGCCACCGGGGAGCTGTTTTTT. The chain couples TRBV29-1 to TRBJ2-2; possibly TRBD2 for D (6 bases). The germline V and J ends were trimmed by 0 bases and 4 bases, with 12 bases remaining between them. The CDR3 totals 15 residues. Germline V gene data show CDR1 as SQVTM and CDR2 as ANQGSEA.

This clonotype was found a few times. The J gene is TRBJ2-3, the V gene TRBV6-5; 10 bases map to TRBD2. Germline-derived CDR1 and CDR2 are MNHEY and SVGAGI. Trimming cost V 8 bases and J 2 bases; bases outside gene matches: 7. This CDR3 spans 15 amino acids. The CDR3 loop is CASGQLAGYTDTQYF. CDR3 nucleotides: TGTGCCAGCGGCCAACTAGCGGGGTACACAGATACGCAGTATTTT.